The rows below give T cell receptor beta chains drawn from one sample of a study of T cell responses to AZD1222 COVID-19 vaccine. This table comes from immunoSEQ multiplex PCR, and its TCRdb copy is limited to in-frame clones, with some not included. The sample carries more than 150,000 clones, 88% recorded once. The sequences come from peripheral blood, collected on day 0 of AZD1222 vaccination. Source of these receptors: an adult in good health. Each CDR3 is given with its conserved first and last residue. Each record gives: J gene, clone size, D gene, V gene, CDR3 DNA, CDR3 protein. The D gene is left open where the match is weak. Expanded clones are given a class, and other clones once, few, many or no size at all.

j_gene: TRBJ1-3
abundance: .
d_gene: .
v_gene: TRBV10-3
CDR3nt: TGTGCCATCAGTGAGACACAGGGTTACGGAAACACCATATATTTT
CDR3aa: CAISETQGYGNTIYF

j_gene: TRBJ2-3
abundance: .
d_gene: .
v_gene: TRBV7-2
CDR3nt: TGTGCCAGCAACCTAGGGTGGGGCAGCACAGATACGCAGTATTTT
CDR3aa: CASNLGWGSTDTQYF

j_gene: TRBJ2-4
abundance: .
d_gene: TRBD2
v_gene: TRBV28
CDR3nt: TGTGCCAGCAGTTTGTCTAGCGGGAATTTAGCCAAAAACATTCAGTACTTC
CDR3aa: CASSLSSGNLAKNIQYF

j_gene: TRBJ2-5
abundance: .
d_gene: TRBD1
v_gene: TRBV5-1
CDR3nt: TGCGCCAGCAGCTTAACTGGACAGGTAGCAGAGACCCAGTACTTC
CDR3aa: CASSLTGQVAETQYF

j_gene: TRBJ1-6
abundance: .
d_gene: TRBD1
v_gene: TRBV6-5
CDR3nt: TGTGCCAGCGGGGACAGGGAGATACCACCCCTCCACTTT
CDR3aa: CASGDREIPPLHF

j_gene: TRBJ1-2
abundance: .
d_gene: .
v_gene: TRBV12-3/TRBV12-4
CDR3nt: TGTGCCAGCGGACCTACGGAGGATGGCTACACCTTC
CDR3aa: CASGPTEDGYTF

j_gene: TRBJ2-2
abundance: .
d_gene: .
v_gene: TRBV28
CDR3nt: TGTGCCAGCAGTCCTTTTGGGTTCGGGGAGCTGTTTTTT
CDR3aa: CASSPFGFGELFF

j_gene: TRBJ2-3
abundance: .
d_gene: TRBD2
v_gene: TRBV4-1
CDR3nt: TGCGCCAGCAGCCAAGGGGGAGGGCCCACAGATACGCAGTATTTT
CDR3aa: CASSQGGGPTDTQYF

j_gene: TRBJ1-6
abundance: .
d_gene: .
v_gene: TRBV4-1
CDR3nt: TGCGCCAGCAGCCAAGAGCCGGGGTTTAATTCACCCCTCCACTTT
CDR3aa: CASSQEPGFNSPLHF

j_gene: TRBJ1-5
abundance: .
d_gene: .
v_gene: TRBV6-5
CDR3nt: TGTGCCAGCAGTTACTCTACAGGACCCAATCAGCCCCAGCATTTT
CDR3aa: CASSYSTGPNQPQHF

j_gene: TRBJ1-1
abundance: .
d_gene: .
v_gene: TRBV18
CDR3nt: TGTGCCAGCTCACCACACCCTCCGGGAGAAGATTTGAACACTGAAGCTTTCTTT
CDR3aa: CASSPHPPGEDLNTEAFF

j_gene: TRBJ2-7
abundance: few
d_gene: TRBD2
v_gene: TRBV9
CDR3nt: TGTGCCAGCAGCGTTAGCGGGGAGCCCTACGAGCAGTACTTC
CDR3aa: CASSVSGEPYEQYF

j_gene: TRBJ2-7
abundance: once
d_gene: .
v_gene: TRBV20-1
CDR3nt: TGCAGTGCGGACCCCAGGGAGCAGTACTTC
CDR3aa: CSADPREQYF

j_gene: TRBJ1-6
abundance: few
d_gene: .
v_gene: TRBV5-5
CDR3nt: TGTGCCAGTAAAACCTATAATTCACCCCTCCACTTT
CDR3aa: CASKTYNSPLHF

j_gene: TRBJ2-7
abundance: .
d_gene: TRBD1
v_gene: TRBV12-3/TRBV12-4
CDR3nt: TGTGCCAGCACCAGGGGGACCTACGAGCAGTACTTC
CDR3aa: CASTRGTYEQYF

j_gene: TRBJ1-1
abundance: once
d_gene: .
v_gene: TRBV19
CDR3nt: TGTGCCAGTAGTACTACAGGGTTCGTGAACACTGAAGCTTTCTTT
CDR3aa: CASSTTGFVNTEAFF

j_gene: TRBJ1-4
abundance: .
d_gene: TRBD1
v_gene: TRBV7-9
CDR3nt: TGTGCCAGCAGCTTAGACTGGACAGGGAAGGAAAAACTGTTTTTT
CDR3aa: CASSLDWTGKEKLFF

j_gene: TRBJ1-6
abundance: .
d_gene: .
v_gene: TRBV28
CDR3nt: TGTGCCAGCAGTCAGGAGAACTATAATTCACCCCTCCACTTT
CDR3aa: CASSQENYNSPLHF

j_gene: TRBJ1-5
abundance: .
d_gene: .
v_gene: TRBV19
CDR3nt: TGTGCCAGTAGTATCATATTGGCGGGACCTTATAGCAATCAGCCCCAGCATTTT
CDR3aa: CASSIILAGPYSNQPQHF

j_gene: TRBJ2-2
abundance: once
d_gene: .
v_gene: TRBV11-3
CDR3nt: TGTGCCAGCAGCTTAACTACCCCCGGGGAGCTGTTTTTT
CDR3aa: CASSLTTPGELFF

j_gene: TRBJ1-1
abundance: .
d_gene: TRBD1
v_gene: TRBV9
CDR3nt: TGTGCCAGCAGCGTACAGGGGGGAGACACTGAAGCTTTCTTT
CDR3aa: CASSVQGGDTEAFF

j_gene: TRBJ2-5
abundance: .
d_gene: TRBD1
v_gene: TRBV9
CDR3nt: TGTGCCAGCAGCCCTACAGGGGGCGCCCTGGAGACCCAGTACTTC
CDR3aa: CASSPTGGALETQYF

j_gene: TRBJ2-3
abundance: .
d_gene: TRBD2
v_gene: TRBV25-1
CDR3nt: TGTGCCAGCAGTGAATCCCGGCCGGGGGGGGATACGCAGTATTTT
CDR3aa: CASSESRPGGDTQYF